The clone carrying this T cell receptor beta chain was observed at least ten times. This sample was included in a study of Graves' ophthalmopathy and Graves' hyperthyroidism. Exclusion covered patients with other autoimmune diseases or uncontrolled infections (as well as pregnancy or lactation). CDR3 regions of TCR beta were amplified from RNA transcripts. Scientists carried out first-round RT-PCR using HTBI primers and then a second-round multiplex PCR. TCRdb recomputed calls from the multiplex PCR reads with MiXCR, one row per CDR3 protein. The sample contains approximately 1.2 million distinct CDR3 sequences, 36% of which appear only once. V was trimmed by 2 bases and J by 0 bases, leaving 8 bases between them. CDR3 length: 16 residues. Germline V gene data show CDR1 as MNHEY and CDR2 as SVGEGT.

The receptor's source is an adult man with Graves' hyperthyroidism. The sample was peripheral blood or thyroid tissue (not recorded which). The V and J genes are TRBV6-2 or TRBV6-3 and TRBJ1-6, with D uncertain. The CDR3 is CASSYQRSSYNSPLHF. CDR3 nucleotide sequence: TGTGCCAGCAGTTACCAGAGAAGCTCCTATAATTCACCCCTCCACTTT.